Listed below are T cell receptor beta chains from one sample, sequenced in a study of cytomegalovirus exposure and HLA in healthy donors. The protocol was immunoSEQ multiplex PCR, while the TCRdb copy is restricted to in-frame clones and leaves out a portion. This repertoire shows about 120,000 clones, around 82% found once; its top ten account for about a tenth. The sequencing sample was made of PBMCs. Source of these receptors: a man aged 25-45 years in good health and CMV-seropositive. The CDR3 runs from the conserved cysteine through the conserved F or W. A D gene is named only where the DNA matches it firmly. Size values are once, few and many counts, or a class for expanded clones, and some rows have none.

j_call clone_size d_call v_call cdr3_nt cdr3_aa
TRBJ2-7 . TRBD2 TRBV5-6 TGTGCCAGCAACCCGGGGGGGGGCATGTACGAGCAGTACTTC CASNPGGGMYEQYF
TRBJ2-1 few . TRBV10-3 TGTGCCATCAGTGAGGGTAGCGTATACCAGTTCTTC CAISEGSVYQFF
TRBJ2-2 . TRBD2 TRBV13 TGTGCCAGCAGTCTATATCGGGAGGCCACCGGGGAGCTGTTTTTT CASSLYREATGELFF
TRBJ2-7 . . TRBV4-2 TGTGCCAGCAGCCCGCGGGGAGCCTACGAGCAGTACTTC CASSPRGAYEQYF
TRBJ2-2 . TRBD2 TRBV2 TGTGCCAGCAGTGACAGGCGGGGGGGGGAGCTGTTTTTT CASSDRRGGELFF
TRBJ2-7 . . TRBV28 TGTGCCAGCACCTCACAGATGTACGAGCAGTACTTC CASTSQMYEQYF
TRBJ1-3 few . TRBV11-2 TGTGCCAGCAGCTTAACGGTCTCTGGAAACACCATATATTTT CASSLTVSGNTIYF
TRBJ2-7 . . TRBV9 TGTGCCAGCAGCGTCCGGACCGGATCGGGAGAGCAGTACTTC CASSVRTGSGEQYF
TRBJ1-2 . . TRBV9 TGTGCCAGCAGGGGGGCCTCGGGGGGACCGGTTGGCTACACCTTC CASRGASGGPVGYTF
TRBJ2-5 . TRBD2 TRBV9 TGTGCCAGCAGCGGGGGAAGCGGGAGGGGCCAAGAGACCCAGTACTTC CASSGGSGRGQETQYF
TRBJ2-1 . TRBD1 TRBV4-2 TGTGCCAGCAGCCATCGGGACAGGGGGCGCGGTAGCTCCTACAATGAGCAGTTCTTC CASSHRDRGRGSSYNEQFF
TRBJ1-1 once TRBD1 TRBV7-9 TGTGCCAGCAGCTTAACAGGGGCTGAAGCTTTCTTT CASSLTGAEAFF
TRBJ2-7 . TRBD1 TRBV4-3 TGCGCCAGCAGCCAAGATCTCAGGGGGCGCGGCGAGCAGTACTTC CASSQDLRGRGEQYF
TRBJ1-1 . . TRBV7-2 TGTGCCAGCAGCCCGACGCCGACACGTCCCAACACTGAAGCTTTCTTT CASSPTPTRPNTEAFF
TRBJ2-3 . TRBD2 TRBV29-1 TGCAGCGTTGGGGAGGGAGGCACAGATACGCAGTATTTT CSVGEGGTDTQYF
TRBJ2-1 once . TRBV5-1 TGCGCCAGCAGCTTGGCAGGGGGGCCGCAGGGAGAGCAGTTCTTC CASSLAGGPQGEQFF
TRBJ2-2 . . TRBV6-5 TGTGCCAGCAGTTACTCGTGGACAGCGAACACCGGGGAGCTGTTTTTT CASSYSWTANTGELFF
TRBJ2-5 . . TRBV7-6 TGTGCCAGCAGCCCCCTAGGGGACTTCCAAGAGACCCAGTACTTC CASSPLGDFQETQYF
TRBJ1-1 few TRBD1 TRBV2 TGTGCCAGCAGTGAGGGGTCGGGGACAGTTTGGACCACTGAAGCTTTCTTT CASSEGSGTVWTTEAFF
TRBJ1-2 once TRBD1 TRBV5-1 TGCGCCAGCAGCTTGGGGACAGGGTACGGCGGCTACACCTTC CASSLGTGYGGYTF